Detailed here is one T cell receptor (beta chain). Germline V CDR1 and CDR2: LNHNV, YYDKDF (reference sequence). Trimming took 0 bases from V and 0 from J, leaving 8 bases between them. The CDR3 sequence is 15 residues long. The entry originates in a study of technical replicates of blood from four donors. Data came from immunoSEQ multiplex PCR; TCRdb stores just in-frame clones and leaves some out. The profile shows approximately 79,000 clones, 95% to 97% of them singletons. The material sequenced was T cells isolated from PBMCs. The chain employs TRBV15 and TRBJ2-5; no clear D gene. This receptor was identified in a human donor in good health. CDR3 bases: TGTGCCACCAGCAGAGATCGCGGAAACCAAGAGACCCAGTACTTC. This codes for CATSRDRGNQETQYF.